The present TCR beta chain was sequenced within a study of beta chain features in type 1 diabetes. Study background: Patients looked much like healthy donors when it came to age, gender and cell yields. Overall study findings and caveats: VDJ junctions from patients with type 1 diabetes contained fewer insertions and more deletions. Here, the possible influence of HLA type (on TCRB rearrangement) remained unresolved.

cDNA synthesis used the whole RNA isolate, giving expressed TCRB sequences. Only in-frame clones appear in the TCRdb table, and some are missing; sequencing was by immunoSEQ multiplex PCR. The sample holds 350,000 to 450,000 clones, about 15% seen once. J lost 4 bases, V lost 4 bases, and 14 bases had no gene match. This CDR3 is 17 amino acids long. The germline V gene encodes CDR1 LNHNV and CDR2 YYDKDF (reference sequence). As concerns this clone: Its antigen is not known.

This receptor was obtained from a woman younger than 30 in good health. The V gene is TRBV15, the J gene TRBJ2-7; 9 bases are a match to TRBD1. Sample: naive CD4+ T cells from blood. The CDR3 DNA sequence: TGTGCCACCAGCACCCAGTTCGGGGACAGGGTGGATTACGAGCAGTACTTC. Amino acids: CATSTQFGDRVDYEQYF.